This T cell receptor (beta chain) derives from a study of shared clonotypes between healthy human individuals. Study in general: Ranging from 18 to 49 in age, donors were a couple of women and a few men.

The authors split each subset's genomic DNA evenly across several immunoSEQ plates. Profiling relied on immunoSEQ multiplex PCR, and the TCRdb table lists in-frame clones only, not all of them. The sample lists hundreds of thousands of clones; around 77% were seen once. Study-level findings and limits: With few donors, the genetic and exposure-history diversity represented was limited.

Germline loops: CDR1 SGDLS, CDR2 YYNGEE. The CDR3 spans 13 residues. The V end lost 3 bases, the J end lost 2 bases, and 9 bases lay between the germline ends. The study drew all its donors from Caucasian adults living in Nashville, Tennessee. This clone was detected only a few times. Its target is unknown. This clonotype was obtained from a woman between 40 and 55 years old in good health. Some clones in this sample may be carry-over from other donors' samples. The sequenced sample consisted of PBMCs. The V gene is TRBV9, the J gene TRBJ2-7; no clear D gene. CDR3 loop: CASSAGETYEQYF. In DNA, the CDR3 is TGTGCCAGCAGCGCCGGAGAGACCTACGAGCAGTACTTC.